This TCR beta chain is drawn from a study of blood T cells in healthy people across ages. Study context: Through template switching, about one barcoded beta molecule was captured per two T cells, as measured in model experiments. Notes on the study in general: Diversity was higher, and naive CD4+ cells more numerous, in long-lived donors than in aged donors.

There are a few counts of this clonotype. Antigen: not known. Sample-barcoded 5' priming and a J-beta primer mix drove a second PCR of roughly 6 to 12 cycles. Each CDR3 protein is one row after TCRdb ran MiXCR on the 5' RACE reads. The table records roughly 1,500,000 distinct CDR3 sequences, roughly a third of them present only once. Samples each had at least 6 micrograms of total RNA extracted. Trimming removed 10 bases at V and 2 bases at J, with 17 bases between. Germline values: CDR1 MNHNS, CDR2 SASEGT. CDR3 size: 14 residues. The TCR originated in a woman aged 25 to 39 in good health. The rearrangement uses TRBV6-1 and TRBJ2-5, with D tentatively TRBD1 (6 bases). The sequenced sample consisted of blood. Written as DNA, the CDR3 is TGTGCCATCCAACAGGGATTTTTGCAAGAGACCCAGTACTTC. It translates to CAIQQGFLQETQYF.